The rows below give T cell receptor beta chains drawn from one sample of a study of T cell responses to AZD1222 COVID-19 vaccine. Method: immunoSEQ multiplex PCR; TCRdb's copy keeps in-frame clones and lacks some. The sample holds approximately 100,000 clones; approximately 91% are singletons and the top ten take approximately 19%. The sample was peripheral blood, taken on day 0 of AZD1222 vaccination. These receptors were taken from an adult in good health. The CDR3 runs from the conserved cysteine through the conserved F or W. The order of the fields is J gene, clone size, D gene, V gene, CDR3 protein, CDR3 DNA. A D gene is named only where the DNA matches it firmly. Clone size is stated in some rows and not others, as once, few, many or a class when expanded.

>TRBJ2-3|once|TRBD1|TRBV6-1
CASSDPTGTITDTQYF
TGTGCCAGCAGTGACCCGACAGGGACGATCACAGATACGCAGTATTTT
>TRBJ1-6|.|.|TRBV28
CASATGGDSPLHF
TGTGCCAGTGCGACAGGAGGGGATTCACCCCTCCACTTT
>TRBJ1-4|.|.|TRBV11-2
CASSPLGTDLIGNEKLFF
TGTGCCAGCAGCCCACTAGGGACCGACTTGATCGGTAATGAAAAACTGTTTTTT
>TRBJ1-2|.|.|TRBV5-1
CASSLESQRGSGYGYTF
TGCGCCAGCAGCTTGGAAAGCCAAAGGGGATCGGGCTATGGCTACACCTTC
>TRBJ1-5|.|.|TRBV30
CAWSVHQGSNQPQHF
TGTGCCTGGAGTGTACATCAGGGCTCCAATCAGCCCCAGCATTTT
>TRBJ1-2|.|.|TRBV19
CAAGMYYGYTF
TGTGCCGCAGGGATGTACTATGGCTACACCTTC
>TRBJ2-7|.|.|TRBV5-8
CASTQYGGLPYEQYF
TGTGCCAGCACTCAGTACGGGGGCCTACCCTACGAGCAGTACTTC
>TRBJ2-3|.|TRBD2|TRBV9
CASSSGLATDTQYF
TGTGCCAGCAGCTCTGGACTAGCCACAGATACGCAGTATTTT
>TRBJ2-5|.|.|TRBV28
CASTRPRTHQETQYF
TGTGCCAGCACCCGACCTAGGACACACCAAGAGACCCAGTACTTC
>TRBJ2-1|.|.|TRBV2
CASSETGPRGEQFF
TGTGCCAGCAGTGAAACGGGTCCGAGGGGAGAGCAGTTCTTC
>TRBJ1-1|.|.|TRBV28
CASIRRAEAFF
TGTGCCAGCATCAGGAGGGCTGAAGCTTTCTTT
>TRBJ1-2|.|.|TRBV5-1
CASSLEPSIRENYGYTF
TGCGCCAGCAGCTTGGAGCCCTCCATCAGGGAAAACTATGGCTACACCTTC
>TRBJ1-1|.|.|TRBV7-3
CASSLSGAGDTEAFF
TGTGCCAGCAGCTTATCAGGTGCGGGGGACACTGAAGCTTTCTTT
>TRBJ1-2|.|.|TRBV11-1
CASSLVAGGGYTF
TGTGCCAGCAGCTTAGTGGCAGGCGGCGGCTACACCTTC
>TRBJ1-5|.|.|TRBV2
CASSPQGNDQPQHF
TGTGCCAGCAGCCCGCAAGGAAACGATCAGCCCCAGCATTTT
>TRBJ2-5|many|TRBD1|TRBV6-5
CASSPSQGIGETQYF
TGTGCCAGCAGCCCCTCACAGGGGATTGGTGAGACCCAGTACTTC
>TRBJ1-2|.|TRBD1|TRBV30
CAWSVAGGYGYTF
TGTGCCTGGAGTGTAGCAGGGGGGTATGGCTACACCTTC
>TRBJ2-2|.|.|TRBV20-1
CSVLSTGELFF
TGCAGTGTTCTCAGCACCGGGGAGCTGTTTTTT
>TRBJ1-4|.|.|TRBV9
CASSPRQVNEKLFF
TGTGCCAGCAGCCCTAGACAGGTTAATGAAAAACTGTTTTTT
>TRBJ2-7|.|.|TRBV27
CASSLFQGFSYEQYF
TGTGCCAGCAGTTTATTTCAGGGTTTTTCGTACGAGCAGTACTTC
>TRBJ2-2|.|.|TRBV7-6
CASRGQFYTGELFF
TGTGCCAGCAGAGGACAGTTCTACACCGGGGAGCTGTTTTTT
>TRBJ1-2|.|.|TRBV25-1
CASSDQGIDNYGYTF
TGTGCCAGCAGTGACCAGGGGATTGATAACTATGGCTACACCTTC
>TRBJ2-5|.|TRBD1|TRBV11-2
CASSLGTGVGTYQETQYF
TGTGCCAGCAGCTTAGGGACAGGGGTAGGGACGTACCAAGAGACCCAGTACTTC
>TRBJ1-2|once|TRBD1|TRBV5-1
CASSLEPGGGDYGYTF
TGCGCCAGCAGCTTGGAGCCAGGGGGCGGGGACTATGGCTACACCTTC
>TRBJ1-1|.|.|TRBV5-1
CASSLAGLTEAFF
TGCGCCAGCAGCTTGGCTGGGTTGACTGAAGCTTTCTTT
>TRBJ2-5|.|TRBD2|TRBV5-5
CASSKGAGGQETQYF
TGTGCCAGCAGCAAAGGAGCCGGGGGGCAAGAGACCCAGTACTTC
>TRBJ2-7|.|TRBD1|TRBV28
CASSRGQPYEQYF
TGTGCCAGCAGTAGGGGGCAGCCCTACGAGCAGTACTTC
>TRBJ2-1|.|.|TRBV5-1
CASSLGLVLDEQFF
TGCGCCAGCAGCTTGGGACTAGTTCTGGATGAGCAGTTCTTC
>TRBJ1-6|.|TRBD1|TRBV9
CASSVGQRNSPLHF
TGTGCCAGCAGCGTGGGACAGAGAAATTCACCCCTCCACTTT
>TRBJ1-2|once|TRBD1|TRBV2
CASSEAGQGANYGYTF
TGTGCCAGCAGTGAAGCGGGGCAGGGGGCAAACTATGGCTACACCTTC
>TRBJ1-6|.|.|TRBV9
CASSVGRGKNSPLHF
TGTGCCAGCAGCGTAGGTAGGGGTAAGAATTCACCCCTCCACTTT
>TRBJ2-7|.|.|TRBV6-5
CASSLGRPYEQYF
TGTGCCAGCAGTTTGGGCAGACCCTACGAGCAGTACTTC
>TRBJ1-5|.|.|TRBV2
CARSKPQHF
TGTGCCAGAAGTAAGCCCCAGCATTTT
>TRBJ2-7|.|.|TRBV6-2/TRBV6-3
CASSPQGYEQYF
TGTGCCAGCAGCCCGCAGGGGTACGAGCAGTACTTC
>TRBJ1-5|.|.|TRBV6-2/TRBV6-3
CASSYPANSNQPQHF
TGTGCCAGCAGTTACCCCGCAAATAGCAATCAGCCCCAGCATTTT
>TRBJ1-5|.|.|TRBV7-8
CASSSTGTNQPQHF
TGTGCCAGCAGCTCAACGGGAACAAATCAGCCCCAGCATTTT
>TRBJ2-2|few|.|TRBV5-1
CASSSPGQSTGELFF
TGCGCCAGCAGCTCTCCAGGGCAATCGACCGGGGAGCTGTTTTTT
>TRBJ1-4|once|.|TRBV30
CAWSNPTGINEKLFF
TGTGCCTGGAGTAACCCCACAGGGATTAATGAAAAACTGTTTTTT
>TRBJ1-2|.|.|TRBV5-4
CASSLASQASGYTF
TGTGCCAGCAGCTTGGCCTCGCAGGCCTCTGGCTACACCTTC
>TRBJ2-5|.|TRBD2|TRBV9
CASSPQAGGIETQYF
TGTGCCAGCAGCCCCCAAGCGGGGGGTATTGAGACCCAGTACTTC
>TRBJ2-3|.|TRBD1|TRBV5-6
CASSLEQGASTDTQYF
TGTGCCAGCAGCTTGGAGCAGGGGGCTAGCACAGATACGCAGTATTTT
>TRBJ1-1|.|TRBD1|TRBV18
CASSRDRFNTEAFF
TGTGCCAGCTCAAGGGACAGATTCAACACTGAAGCTTTCTTT
>TRBJ1-6|.|.|TRBV5-8
CASSLGTPGAYNSPLHF
TGTGCCAGCAGCTTGGGGACGCCGGGGGCCTATAATTCACCCCTCCACTTT
>TRBJ1-6|few|.|TRBV19
CASGVTGVNNSPLHF
TGTGCCAGTGGAGTCACGGGGGTAAATAATTCACCCCTCCACTTT
>TRBJ1-2|.|.|TRBV4-2
CASSQGDGAGYGYTF
TGTGCCAGCAGCCAAGGGGACGGCGCCGGCTATGGCTACACCTTC
>TRBJ1-2|once|.|TRBV28
CASRSPGGYTF
TGTGCCAGCAGGTCACCCGGTGGCTACACCTTC
>TRBJ2-4|.|.|TRBV25-1
CASSDPGRGHKNIQYF
TGTGCCAGCAGCGACCCCGGCAGAGGACACAAAAACATTCAGTACTTC
>TRBJ2-1|.|.|TRBV7-9
CASSLRRTAYNEQFF
TGTGCCAGCAGCTTAAGGAGGACAGCCTACAATGAGCAGTTCTTC
>TRBJ1-1|few|.|TRBV21-1
CASMVTAWAEAFF
TGTGCCAGCATGGTGACAGCCTGGGCTGAAGCTTTCTTT
>TRBJ2-2|.|TRBD1|TRBV15
CATRETGAGTGELFF
TGTGCCACCAGGGAGACAGGGGCGGGAACCGGGGAGCTGTTTTTT
>TRBJ1-5|.|TRBD1|TRBV6-2/TRBV6-3
CASSYSIDRDQPQHF
TGTGCCAGCAGTTACTCGATTGACAGGGATCAGCCCCAGCATTTT
>TRBJ2-1|.|.|TRBV2
CASKRPILYNEQFF
TGTGCCAGCAAAAGACCAATCCTGTACAATGAGCAGTTCTTC
>TRBJ1-1|.|.|TRBV2
CASSDNSGVTEAFF
TGTGCCAGCAGTGATAATTCTGGGGTCACTGAAGCTTTCTTT
>TRBJ1-1|.|.|TRBV28
CASSLYTEAFF
TGTGCCAGCAGTTTGTACACTGAAGCTTTCTTT
>TRBJ2-1|.|.|TRBV9
CASSGGLSDNEQFF
TGTGCCAGCAGCGGCGGACTCTCCGACAATGAGCAGTTCTTC
>TRBJ2-5|.|.|TRBV5-6
CASSLVGGPQETQYF
TGTGCCAGCAGCTTGGTAGGGGGGCCCCAAGAGACCCAGTACTTC
>TRBJ2-1|.|TRBD2|TRBV19
CASSPPGLADNEQFF
TGTGCCAGTAGTCCCCCGGGACTAGCGGACAATGAGCAGTTCTTC
>TRBJ1-3|.|.|TRBV3-1/TRBV3-2
CASSQPGGGSGNTIYF
TGTGCCAGCAGCCAACCCGGGGGGGGTAGTGGAAACACCATATATTTT
>TRBJ2-5|few|.|TRBV19
CASTEGGKTQYF
TGTGCCAGTACCGAGGGGGGGAAGACCCAGTACTTC
>TRBJ2-6|.|TRBD2|TRBV7-3
CASSLSQSGVERANVLTF
TGTGCCAGCAGCTTATCCCAAAGCGGGGTCGAAAGGGCCAACGTCCTGACTTTC